This T cell receptor (beta chain) was obtained from a study of OX40 agonist ivuxolimab in advanced cancers. V dropped 4 bases and J dropped 4 bases, with 8 bases sitting between them. In germline, CDR1 is SGHAT, CDR2 FQNNGV. CDR3 length: 13 amino acids. Sequenced by immunoSEQ multiplex PCR; TCRdb stores in-frame clones only, minus some. The table records around 90,000 clones, around 90% of them present only once. V gene TRBV11-2 combines with J gene TRBJ2-1, with D uncertain. The sample in question was CD4+ or CD8+ T cells sorted from blood, obtained in a trial of the OX40 agonist ivuxolimab. This TCR was sampled from an adult with an advanced solid tumor such as melanoma, head and neck, liver or kidney cancer. CDR3 sequence reads: CASSSELYNEQFF. CDR3 nucleotide sequence: TGTGCCAGCAGCTCTGAATTATACAATGAGCAGTTCTTC.